What follows are 12 T cell receptor beta chains derived from one specimen sequenced in a study of shared clonotypes between healthy human individuals. Sequenced by immunoSEQ multiplex PCR; TCRdb stores in-frame clones only, minus some. The table lists about 1.5 million clones, 95% to 99% of them singletons. Sequenced: naive CD4+ T cells sorted from blood. Subset described: CD45RA+ positively selected. The receptors here all came from a man aged 25 to 45 in good health.

About this clone itself: This specimen includes other DNA sequences encoding the same CDR3. This chain connects TRBV9 to TRBJ2-5, with D uncertain. The V gene lost 2 bases and the J gene lost 5 bases, with 10 bases spanning the gap. The CDR3 runs to 13 residues. Germline CDR1 SGDLS, CDR2 YYNGEE. The CDR3 reads CASSVDTRETQYF. CDR3 DNA sequence: TGTGCCAGCAGCGTGGATACACGGGAGACCCAGTACTTC.

The rearrangement uses TRBV29-1 and TRBJ2-2, with TRBD1 matching over 8 bases. The junction had 22 bases not matched to a gene; V was cut back by 6 bases and J by 4 bases. The CDR3 has 19 residues. From germline, CDR1 is SQVTM and CDR2 ANQGSEA. The CDR3, as DNA: TGCAGCGTCACCCCTACAGCCACTGGACAGGGTCGTAGCACCGGGGAGCTGTTTTTT. Protein product: CSVTPTATGQGRSTGELFF.

This rearrangement joins TRBV9 to TRBJ1-2, with D maybe TRBD1 (6 bases). The CDR3 covers 13 residues. V was cut by 5 bases and J by 0 bases, with 8 bases left in between. Germline loops: CDR1 SGDLS, CDR2 YYNGEE. CDR3 DNA: TGTGCCAGCAGGAGGGACACTAACTATGGCTACACCTTC. It encodes CASRRDTNYGYTF.

This chain joins TRBV5-4 and TRBJ2-3, with D hard to call. The ends were cut back, 1 base at V and 3 bases at J, with 18 bases in the middle. CDR3 length equals 17 residues. Germline lookup yields CDR1 SGHNT and CDR2 YYREEE (reference sequence). The CDR3 loop is CASSLPSAVLGTDTQYF. The DNA of the CDR3 is TGTGCCAGCAGCTTGCCGAGCGCCGTCCTGGGGACAGATACGCAGTATTTT.

The chain couples TRBV5-4 to TRBJ2-7; perhaps TRBD1 as D (5 bases). Germline-derived CDR1 and CDR2 are SGHNT and YYREEE (reference sequence). V lost 3 bases to trimming and J lost 6 bases, with 16 bases between them. The CDR3 runs to 14 residues. The CDR3 DNA reads as TGTGCCAGCAGCTCCCAGGGTAAGGGTTTCGAGCAGTACTTC. Translating gives CASSSQGKGFEQYF.

The J gene is TRBJ2-1, the V gene TRBV5-4; maybe TRBD1 (5 bases). The CDR3 runs 13 residues. From germline, CDR1 is SGHNT and CDR2 YYREEE (reference sequence). Trimming pared 1 base from V and 9 bases from J, leaving 11 bases between. This CDR3 is CASSLFGAGEQFF. The CDR3 coding sequence is TGTGCCAGCAGCTTGTTTGGGGCAGGTGAGCAGTTCTTC.

Comments on this clone: Different DNA sequences within this sample yield the same CDR3. The V call is TRBV5-1, the J call TRBJ2-7; unclear D gene. V lost 3 bases and J lost 0, with 4 bases in between. Germline V lookup: CDR1 SGHRS, CDR2 YFSETQ. There are 12 residues in the CDR3. CDR3 in DNA: TGCGCCAGCAGCTCTAGCTCCTACGAGCAGTACTTC. Amino acid sequence: CASSSSSYEQYF. Based on the CDR3 plus reference TRBV5-1 and TRBJ2-7, the full variable domain is KAGVTQTPRYLIKTRGQQVTLSCSPISGHRSVSWYQQTPGQGLQFLFEYFSETQRNKGNFPGRFSGRQFSNSRSEMNVSTLELGDSALYLCASSSSSYEQYFGPGTRLTVT.

The chain is built from TRBV19 and TRBJ2-7; D is possibly TRBD2 (6 bases). The V and J ends lost 8 bases and 2 bases respectively, with 16 bases between them. CDR1 and CDR2 (germline): LNHDA, SQIVND (reference sequence). This CDR3 region has 14 residues. The CDR3 bases are TGTGCCAGTGGAGGGAACGGAGTCACCTACGAGCAGTACTTC. The encoded protein is CASGGNGVTYEQYF.

The rearrangement links TRBV7-3 to TRBJ2-1, with 15 nucleotides matching TRBD2. Germline V lookup: CDR1 SGHTA, CDR2 FQGTGA. The CDR3 extends over 16 amino acids. With 3 bases clipped from V and 11 bases from J, the junction kept 8 bases outside the gene matches. CDR3 protein: CASSLGLAGGLGQQFF. For the CDR3, the DNA is TGTGCCAGCAGCTTGGGACTAGCGGGAGGACTGGGGCAGCAGTTCTTC. The complete variable domain, with remaining parts taken from reference TRBV7-3 and TRBJ2-1, reads GAGVSQTPSNKVTEKGKYVELRCDPISGHTALYWYRQSLGQGPEFLIYFQGTGAADDSGLPNDRFFAVRPEGSVSTLKIQRTERGDSAVYLCASSLGLAGGLGQQFFGPGTRLTVL.

The J gene is TRBJ1-3, the V gene TRBV5-1; the D gene is possibly TRBD1 (5 bases). This CDR3 region has 15 residues. Trimming took 4 bases from V and 0 from J, leaving 11 bases between them. Germline V gives CDR1 SGHRS, CDR2 YFSETQ. CDR3 nucleotide sequence: TGCGCCAGCAGCAGCGGGACTGACTCTGGAAACACCATATATTTT. It encodes CASSSGTDSGNTIYF.

This clone occurred once. The J gene is TRBJ2-7, the V gene TRBV14; 9 bases align to TRBD2. Unmatched junction bases numbered 9, after V lost 0 bases and J lost 3 bases. CDR3 length equals 17 residues. Looked up from germline, CDR1 is SGHDN and CDR2 is FVKESK. The CDR3 sequence is CASSQDPWASGNYEQYF. The CDR3 DNA sequence: TGTGCCAGCAGCCAAGATCCTTGGGCTAGCGGGAACTACGAGCAGTACTTC.

The chain uses TRBV5-1 and TRBJ2-3; no clear D. The V end lost 0 bases, the J end lost 0 bases, and 11 bases lay between the germline ends. Germline V gene data show CDR1 as SGHRS and CDR2 as YFSETQ. This CDR3 has 16 amino acids. The CDR3 coding sequence is TGCGCCAGCAGCTTGGTGGCTAAACCTAGCACAGATACGCAGTATTTT. It is translated as CASSLVAKPSTDTQYF.